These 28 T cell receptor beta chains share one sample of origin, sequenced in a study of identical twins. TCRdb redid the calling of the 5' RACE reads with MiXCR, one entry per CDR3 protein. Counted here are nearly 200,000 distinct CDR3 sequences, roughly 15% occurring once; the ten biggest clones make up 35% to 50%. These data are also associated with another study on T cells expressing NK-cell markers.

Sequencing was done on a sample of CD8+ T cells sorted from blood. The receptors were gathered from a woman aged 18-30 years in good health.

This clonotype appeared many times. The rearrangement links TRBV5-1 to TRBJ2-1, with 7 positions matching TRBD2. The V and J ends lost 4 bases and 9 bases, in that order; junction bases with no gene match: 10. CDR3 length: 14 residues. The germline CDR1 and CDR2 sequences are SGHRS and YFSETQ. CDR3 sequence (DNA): TGCGCCAGCAGCCTACTAGCGAAGGGAGGTGAGCAGTTCTTC. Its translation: CASSLLAKGGEQFF.

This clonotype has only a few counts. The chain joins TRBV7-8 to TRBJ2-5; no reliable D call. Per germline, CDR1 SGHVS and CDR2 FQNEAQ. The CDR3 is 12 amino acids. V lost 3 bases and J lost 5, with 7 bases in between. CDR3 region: CASSFPGETQYF. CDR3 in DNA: TGTGCCAGCAGCTTCCCCGGGGAGACCCAGTACTTC.

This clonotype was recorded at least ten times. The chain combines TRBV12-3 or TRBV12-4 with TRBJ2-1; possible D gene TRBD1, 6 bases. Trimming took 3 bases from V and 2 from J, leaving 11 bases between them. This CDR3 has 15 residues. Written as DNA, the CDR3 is TGTGCCAGCAGTTTGTTGGGGGCCGCCTACAATGAGCAGTTCTTC. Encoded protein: CASSLLGAAYNEQFF.

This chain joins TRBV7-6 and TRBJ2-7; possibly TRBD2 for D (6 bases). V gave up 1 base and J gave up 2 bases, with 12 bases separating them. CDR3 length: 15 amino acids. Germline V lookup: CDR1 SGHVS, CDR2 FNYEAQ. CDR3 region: CASSLGSSVTYEQYF. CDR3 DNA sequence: TGTGCCAGCAGCTTAGGGTCTAGCGTTACCTACGAGCAGTACTTC.

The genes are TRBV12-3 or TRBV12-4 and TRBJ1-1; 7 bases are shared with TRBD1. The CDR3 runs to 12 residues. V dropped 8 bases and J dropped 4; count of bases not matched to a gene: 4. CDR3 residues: CASGPGGTEAFF. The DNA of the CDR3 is TGTGCCAGCGGACCAGGGGGCACTGAAGCTTTCTTT.

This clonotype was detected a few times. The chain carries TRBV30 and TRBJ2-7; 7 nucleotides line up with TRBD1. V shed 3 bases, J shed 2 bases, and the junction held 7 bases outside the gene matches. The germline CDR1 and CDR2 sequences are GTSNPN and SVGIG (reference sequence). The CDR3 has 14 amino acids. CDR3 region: CAWSPHTGAYEQYF. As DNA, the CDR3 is TGTGCCTGGAGCCCACATACAGGGGCCTACGAGCAGTACTTC.

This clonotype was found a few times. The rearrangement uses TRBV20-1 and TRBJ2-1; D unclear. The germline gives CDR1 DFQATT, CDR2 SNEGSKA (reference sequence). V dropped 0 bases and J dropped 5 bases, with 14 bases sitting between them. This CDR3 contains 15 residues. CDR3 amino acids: CSARDNGLENNEQFF. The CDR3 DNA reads TGCAGTGCTAGAGATAACGGGTTAGAGAACAATGAGCAGTTCTTC.

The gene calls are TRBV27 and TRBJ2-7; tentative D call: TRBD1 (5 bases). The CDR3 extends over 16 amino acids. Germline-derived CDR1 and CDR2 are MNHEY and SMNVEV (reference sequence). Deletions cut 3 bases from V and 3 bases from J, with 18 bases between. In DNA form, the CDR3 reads TGTGCCAGCAGTTTGTTGGGGCCAACAGGTTACTACGAGCAGTACTTC. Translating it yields CASSLLGPTGYYEQYF.

CDR3 residues: CSARDMVETSGRETQYF. Written as DNA, the CDR3 is TGCAGTGCTAGAGATATGGTCGAGACTAGCGGGAGAGAGACCCAGTACTTC. The genes are TRBV20-1 and TRBJ2-5, with TRBD2 identical over 12 bases. The CDR3 extends over 17 amino acids. Germline V gene data show CDR1 as DFQATT and CDR2 as SNEGSKA (reference sequence). Losses at the gene ends were 0 bases for V and 4 bases for J; bases not matched to a gene: 9.

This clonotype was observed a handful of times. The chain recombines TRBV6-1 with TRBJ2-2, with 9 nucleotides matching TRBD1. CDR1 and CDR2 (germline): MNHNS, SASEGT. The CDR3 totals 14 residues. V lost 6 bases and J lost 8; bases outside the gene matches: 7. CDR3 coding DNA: TGTGCCAGCAGAGGCGCGGGACAGGGAGGGGAGCTGTTTTTT. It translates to CASRGAGQGGELFF.

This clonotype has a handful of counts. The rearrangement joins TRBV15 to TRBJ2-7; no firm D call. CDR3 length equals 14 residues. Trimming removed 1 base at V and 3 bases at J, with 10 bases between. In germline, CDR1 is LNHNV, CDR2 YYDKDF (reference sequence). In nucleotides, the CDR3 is TGTGCCACCAGCAGAGCCGGCATCTACTACGAGCAGTACTTC. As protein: CATSRAGIYYEQYF. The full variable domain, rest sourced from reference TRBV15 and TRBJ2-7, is DAMVIQNPRYQVTQFGKPVTLSCSQTLNHNVMYWYQQKSSQAPKLLFHYYDKDFNNEADTPDNFQSRRPNTSFCFLDIRSPGLGDTAMYLCATSRAGIYYEQYFGPGTRLTVT.

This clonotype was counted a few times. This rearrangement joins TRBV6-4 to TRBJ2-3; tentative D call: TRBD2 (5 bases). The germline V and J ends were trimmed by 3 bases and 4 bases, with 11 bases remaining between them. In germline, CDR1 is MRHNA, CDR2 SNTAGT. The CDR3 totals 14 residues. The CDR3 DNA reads TGTGCCAGCAGTGATCGGGGAAGCCCAGATACGCAGTATTTT. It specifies CASSDRGSPDTQYF.

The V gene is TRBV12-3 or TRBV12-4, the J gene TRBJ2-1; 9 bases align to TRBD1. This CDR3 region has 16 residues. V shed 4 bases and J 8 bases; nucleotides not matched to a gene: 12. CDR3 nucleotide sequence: TGTGCCAGCAGTTACTTCGGGACAGGGAATATCGATGAGCAGTTCTTC. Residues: CASSYFGTGNIDEQFF.

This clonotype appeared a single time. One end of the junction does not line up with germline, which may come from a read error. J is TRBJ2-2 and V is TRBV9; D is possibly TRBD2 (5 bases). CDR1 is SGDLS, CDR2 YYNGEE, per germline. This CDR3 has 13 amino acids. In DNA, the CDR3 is TGTGCCACCAGCGGAGCGATCACCGGGGAGCTGTTTTTT. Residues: CATSGAITGELFF.

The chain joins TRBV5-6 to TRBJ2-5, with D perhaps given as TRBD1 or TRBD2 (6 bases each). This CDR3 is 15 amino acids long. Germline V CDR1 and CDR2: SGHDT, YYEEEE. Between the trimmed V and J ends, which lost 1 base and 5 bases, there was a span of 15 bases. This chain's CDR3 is CASSLWGALRETQYF. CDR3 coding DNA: TGTGCCAGCAGCTTGTGGGGGGCTCTGAGGGAGACCCAGTACTTC.

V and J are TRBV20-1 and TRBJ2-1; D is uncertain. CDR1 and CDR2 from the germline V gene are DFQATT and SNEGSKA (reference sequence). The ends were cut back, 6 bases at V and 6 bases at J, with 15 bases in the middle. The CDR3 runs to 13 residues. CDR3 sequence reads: CSAPPHGSNEQFF. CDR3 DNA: TGCAGTGCCCCCCCACACGGCTCCAATGAGCAGTTCTTC.

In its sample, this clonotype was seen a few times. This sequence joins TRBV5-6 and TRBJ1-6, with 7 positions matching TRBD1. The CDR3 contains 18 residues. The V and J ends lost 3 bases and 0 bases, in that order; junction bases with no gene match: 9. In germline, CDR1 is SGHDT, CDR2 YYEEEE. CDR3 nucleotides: TGTGCCAGCAGCTGGTGGGACAGTATAAGCTCCTATAATTCACCCCTCCACTTT. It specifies CASSWWDSISSYNSPLHF. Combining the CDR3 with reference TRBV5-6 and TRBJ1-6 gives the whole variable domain DAGVTQSPTHLIKTRGQQVTLRCSPKSGHDTVSWYQQALGQGPQFIFQYYEEEERQRGNFPDRFSGHQFPNYSSELNVNALLLGDSALYLCASSWWDSISSYNSPLHFGNGTRLTVT.

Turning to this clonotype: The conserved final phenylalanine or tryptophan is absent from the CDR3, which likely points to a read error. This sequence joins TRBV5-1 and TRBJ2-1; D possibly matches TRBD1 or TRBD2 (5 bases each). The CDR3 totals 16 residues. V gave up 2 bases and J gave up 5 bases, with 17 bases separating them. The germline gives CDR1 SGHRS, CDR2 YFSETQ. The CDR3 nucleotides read TGCGCCAGCAGCTTCCTGGGGGTCCCCTCAAACAATGAGCAGTTCTTA. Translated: CASSFLGVPSNNEQFL.

CDR3 nucleotide sequence: TGTGCCAGCAGCCCAAGGTCTGGGACAGGCTACGAGCAGTACTTC. Its translation: CASSPRSGTGYEQYF. This chain joins TRBV9 and TRBJ2-7, with 8 bases aligning to TRBD1. From germline, CDR1 is SGDLS and CDR2 YYNGEE. V lost 4 bases and J lost 3; bases outside the gene matches: 9. The CDR3 runs to 15 residues. Together with reference TRBV9 and TRBJ2-7, the CDR3 gives the full variable domain: DSGVTQTPKHLITATGQRVTLRCSPRSGDLSVYWYQQSLDQGLQFLIQYYNGEERAKGNILERFSAQQFPDLHSELNLSSLELGDSALYFCASSPRSGTGYEQYFGPGTRLTVT.

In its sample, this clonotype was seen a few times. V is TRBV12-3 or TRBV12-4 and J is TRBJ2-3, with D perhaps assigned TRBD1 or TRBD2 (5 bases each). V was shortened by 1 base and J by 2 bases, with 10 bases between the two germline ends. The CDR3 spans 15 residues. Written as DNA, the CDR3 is TGTGCCAGCAGTTTAGTAGGGGACCTCACAGATACGCAGTATTTT. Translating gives CASSLVGDLTDTQYF.

The CDR3: CASRQEGRTQGTQYF. As DNA, the CDR3 is TGCGCCAGCAGGCAGGAGGGACGAACTCAGGGGACCCAGTACTTC. The chain joins TRBV5-1 to TRBJ2-5, with a tentative D call TRBD2 (6 bases). Trimming shortened V by 5 bases and J by 7 bases, and 21 bases separated the two germline ends. The CDR3 is made up of 15 amino acids. Germline CDR1 and CDR2: SGHRS and YFSETQ.

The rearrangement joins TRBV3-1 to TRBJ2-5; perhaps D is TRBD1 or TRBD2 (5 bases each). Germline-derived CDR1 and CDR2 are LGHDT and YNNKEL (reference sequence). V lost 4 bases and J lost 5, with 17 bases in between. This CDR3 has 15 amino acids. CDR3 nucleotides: TGTGCCAGCAGCCCTACCCAGGGACCGGGGGAGACCCAGTACTTC. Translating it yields CASSPTQGPGETQYF.

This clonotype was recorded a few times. CDR3 coding DNA: TGTGCCAGCAGTGAAACGGACAGGGGTTTAGAGACCCAGTACTTC. Protein sequence: CASSETDRGLETQYF. The J gene is TRBJ2-5, the V gene TRBV25-1, with 9 bases fitting TRBD1. The germline CDR1 and CDR2 sequences are MGHDK and SYGVNS. This CDR3 is built from 15 residues. V was pared by 2 bases and J by 4 bases, with 5 bases of the junction left unmatched.

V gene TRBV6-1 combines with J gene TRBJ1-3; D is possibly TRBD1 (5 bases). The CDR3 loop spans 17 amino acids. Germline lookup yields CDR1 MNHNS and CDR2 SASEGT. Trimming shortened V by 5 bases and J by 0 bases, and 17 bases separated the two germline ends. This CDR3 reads CASSLLQGTHSGNTIYF. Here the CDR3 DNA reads TGTGCCAGCAGTCTTCTCCAGGGTACGCACTCTGGAAACACCATATATTTT.

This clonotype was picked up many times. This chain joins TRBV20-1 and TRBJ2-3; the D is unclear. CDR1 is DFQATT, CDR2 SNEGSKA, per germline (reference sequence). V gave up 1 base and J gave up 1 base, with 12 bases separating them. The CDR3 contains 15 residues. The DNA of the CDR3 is TGCAGTGCTAGAGTCATCGAATTGGGCACAGATACGCAGTATTTT. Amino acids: CSARVIELGTDTQYF.

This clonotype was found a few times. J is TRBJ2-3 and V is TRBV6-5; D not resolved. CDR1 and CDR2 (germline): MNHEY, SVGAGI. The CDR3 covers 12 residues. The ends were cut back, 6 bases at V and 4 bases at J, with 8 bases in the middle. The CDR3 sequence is CASRARADTQYF. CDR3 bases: TGTGCCAGCAGAGCTAGAGCAGATACGCAGTATTTT.

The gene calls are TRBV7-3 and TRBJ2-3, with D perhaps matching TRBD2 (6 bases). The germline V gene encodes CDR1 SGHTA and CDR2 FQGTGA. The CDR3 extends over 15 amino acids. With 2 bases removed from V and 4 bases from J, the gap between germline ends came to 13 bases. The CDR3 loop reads CASSLRGGAADTQYF. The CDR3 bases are TGTGCCAGCAGCTTACGAGGAGGGGCGGCAGATACGCAGTATTTT.

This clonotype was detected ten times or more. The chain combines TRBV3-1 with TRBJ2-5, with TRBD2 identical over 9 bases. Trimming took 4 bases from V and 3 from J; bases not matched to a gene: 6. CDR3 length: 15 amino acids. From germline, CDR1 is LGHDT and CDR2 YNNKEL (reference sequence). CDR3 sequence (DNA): TGTGCCAGCAGCCTGATGAGCGGGAGGAAAGAGACCCAGTACTTC. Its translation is CASSLMSGRKETQYF.